This entry lists 10 T cell receptor beta chains sequenced from one sample in a study of control samples from healthy donors and cancer patients. The method was immunoSEQ multiplex PCR; TCRdb's version includes in-frame clones alone and lacks a portion of them. The sample has approximately 230,000 clones, approximately 80% seen once. Sequencing was done on a sample of PBMCs. The receptors shown here come from a woman aged 60-70 years with lung cancer.

V and J are TRBV7-9 and TRBJ2-4; the match to TRBD1 covers 11 bases. CDR1 and CDR2 from the germline V gene are SEHNR and FQNEAQ (reference sequence). The length of the CDR3 is 16 residues. V gave up 1 base and J gave up 8 bases; unmatched junction bases: 7. The CDR3 sequence is CASSLGPGQGEYIQYF. The CDR3 bases are TGTGCCAGCAGCTTAGGACCGGGACAGGGGGAATACATTCAGTACTTC.

V gene TRBV28 combines with J gene TRBJ2-7; TRBD2 might be the D (5 bases). From germline, CDR1 is MDHEN and CDR2 SYDVKM. The CDR3 sequence is 12 residues long. V gave up 5 bases and J gave up 1 base, with 6 bases separating them. The CDR3 spells CASSTGSYEQYF. CDR3 DNA: TGTGCCAGCAGTACGGGGTCCTACGAGCAGTACTTC.

The V and J genes are TRBV5-4 and TRBJ1-3; a possible D gene is TRBD1 (6 bases). Trimming stripped 4 bases from V and 2 bases from J, with 16 bases between. CDR3 length equals 16 residues. Germline CDR1 and CDR2: SGHNT and YYREEE (reference sequence). The CDR3 DNA reads TGTGCCAGCAGCATGGGAGGGGGGGCGCCTGGAAACACCATATATTTT. Its protein is CASSMGGGAPGNTIYF.

This chain links TRBV18 with TRBJ1-5; TRBD1 is a possible D gene (6 bases). CDR3 length: 15 amino acids. V was trimmed by 2 bases and J by 7 bases, leaving 15 bases between them. Germline V gene lookup returns CDR1 KGHSH and CDR2 LQKENI. The CDR3 region is CASSPDGGANQPQHF. The CDR3 coding sequence is TGTGCCAGCTCACCAGATGGGGGGGCGAACCAGCCCCAGCATTTT.

J is TRBJ2-2 and V is TRBV5-1; TRBD1 aligns across 9 bases. The CDR3 extends over 14 amino acids. Looked up from germline, CDR1 is SGHRS and CDR2 is YFSETQ. V was pared by 0 bases and J by 7 bases, with 1 base of the junction left unmatched. The CDR3 protein is CASSLGQGGGELFF. The CDR3 DNA is TGCGCCAGCAGCTTGGGACAGGGGGGCGGGGAGCTGTTTTTT.

The CDR3: CASSSDGRSYNEQFF. CDR3 in DNA: TGTGCCAGTAGTTCTGACGGGAGATCCTACAATGAGCAGTTCTTC. This sequence joins TRBV19 and TRBJ2-1, with D possibly being TRBD2 (6 bases). The V and J ends lost 5 bases and 1 base respectively, with 12 bases between them. The CDR3 contains 15 residues. CDR1 LNHDA and CDR2 SQIVND come from the germline V gene (reference sequence).

The chain uses TRBV4-2 and TRBJ1-2; no clear D gene. Looked up from germline, CDR1 is LGHNA and CDR2 is YNFKEQ. This CDR3 has 12 amino acids. V gave up 6 bases and J gave up 7 bases, with 12 bases separating them. The CDR3 spells CASSPFGGGYTF. In DNA, the CDR3 is TGTGCCAGCAGTCCCTTTGGTGGTGGCTACACCTTC.

On this clone: Germline and junction disagree at one end, which may indicate a read error. V usage is TRBV7-2 and J usage is TRBJ2-1, with 12 nucleotides matching TRBD2. This CDR3 contains 16 residues. Per germline, CDR1 SGHTA and CDR2 FQGNSA. CDR3 bases: TGTGCCAGCAGCTTGGACCTAGCGGGGGGGCGGAATGAGCAATTCTTC. The encoded protein is CASSLDLAGGRNEQFF.

The chain carries TRBV19 and TRBJ1-5; perhaps TRBD1 as D (5 bases). Germline values: CDR1 LNHDA, CDR2 SQIVND (reference sequence). Between the trimmed V and J ends, which lost 4 bases and 5 bases, there was a span of 9 bases. CDR3 size: 13 residues. CDR3 residues: CASSRVGDQPQHF. DNA of the CDR3: TGTGCCAGTAGTAGGGTGGGGGATCAGCCCCAGCATTTT.

A few counts support this clone. Additional DNA sequences in this sample encode the identical CDR3. The J gene is TRBJ2-2, the V gene TRBV7-2; 12 positions match TRBD2. The J segment lost 5 bases and the V segment lost 1 base, leaving 2 bases of the junction unmatched. Germline V lookup: CDR1 SGHTA, CDR2 FQGNSA. CDR3 size: 16 residues. In nucleotides, the CDR3 is TGTGCCAGCAGCTTAGAGGGGACTAGCGGGACCGGGGAGCTGTTTTTT. It encodes CASSLEGTSGTGELFF.